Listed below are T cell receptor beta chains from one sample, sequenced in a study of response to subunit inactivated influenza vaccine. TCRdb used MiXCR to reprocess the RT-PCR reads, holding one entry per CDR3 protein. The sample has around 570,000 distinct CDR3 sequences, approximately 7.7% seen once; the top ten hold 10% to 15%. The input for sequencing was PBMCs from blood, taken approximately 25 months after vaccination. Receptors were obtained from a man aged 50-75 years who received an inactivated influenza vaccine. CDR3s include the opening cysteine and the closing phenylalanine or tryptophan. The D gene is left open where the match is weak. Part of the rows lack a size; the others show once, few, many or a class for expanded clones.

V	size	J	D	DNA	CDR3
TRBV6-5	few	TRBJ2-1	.	TGTGCCAGCAGTTACGATGAGATGAGTCGTGAGCAGTTCTTC	CASSYDEMSREQFF
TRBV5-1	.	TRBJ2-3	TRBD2	TGCGCCAGCAGCTTGGACATAGCGGGAGGCACAGATACGCAGTATTTT	CASSLDIAGGTDTQYF
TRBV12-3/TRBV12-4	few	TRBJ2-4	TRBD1	TGTGCCAGCAGTTGGGGGACAGCCGCCAAAAACATTCAGTACTTC	CASSWGTAAKNIQYF
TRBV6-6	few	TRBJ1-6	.	TGTGCCAGCAGCCACGGGGGGTCACCCCTCCACTTT	CASSHGGSPLHF
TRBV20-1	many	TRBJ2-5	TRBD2	TGCAGTGCTTCCGGGACTAGCGGGGGGGCCGAGACCCAGTACTTC	CSASGTSGGAETQYF
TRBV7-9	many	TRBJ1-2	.	TGTGCCAGCAGCTTAGCGTCAGGGGACCCCTCTAACTATGGCTACACCTTC	CASSLASGDPSNYGYTF
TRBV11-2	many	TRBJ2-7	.	TGTGCCAGCAGCTTAGACAGCGGTCCCTACGAGCAGTACTTC	CASSLDSGPYEQYF
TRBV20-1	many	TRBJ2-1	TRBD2	TGCAGTGCCTTTAGTAGCGGGATAGAGAATGAGCAGTTCTTC	CSAFSSGIENEQFF
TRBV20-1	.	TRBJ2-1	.	TGCAGTGCTAGAGATATGGCAGCCAAATACAATGAGCAGTTCTTC	CSARDMAAKYNEQFF
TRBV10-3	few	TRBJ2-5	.	TGTGCCATCAGTGACGGCAGGGCGAAAGAGACCCAGTACTTC	CAISDGRAKETQYF
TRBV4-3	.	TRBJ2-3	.	TGCGCCAGCAGCCAATCGTGGCGGACGGATACGCAGTATTTT	CASSQSWRTDTQYF
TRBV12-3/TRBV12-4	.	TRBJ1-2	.	TGTGCCAGCAGTTTAGGCGAGGGATTCCGCAATGGCTACACCTTC	CASSLGEGFRNGYTF
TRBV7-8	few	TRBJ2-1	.	TGTGCCAGCAGCTTAGCGCGTCAGAACAATGAGCAGTTCTTC	CASSLARQNNEQFF
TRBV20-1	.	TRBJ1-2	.	TGCAGTGCTAGAGAAATATCGGGCGCTGACTATGGCTACACCTTC	CSAREISGADYGYTF
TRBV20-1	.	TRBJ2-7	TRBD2	TGCAGTGTTACCCCGGCGGGGGGGCACGAGCAGTACTTC	CSVTPAGGHEQYF
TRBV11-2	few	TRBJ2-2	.	TGTGCCAGCATCACCAATCTGGGGCTCCTCGGGACCGGGGAGCTGTTTTTT	CASITNLGLLGTGELFF
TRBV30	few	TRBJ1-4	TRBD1	TGTGCCTGGAGTAGAACCGGGACAGGGGCAACTAATGAAAAACTGTTTTTT	CAWSRTGTGATNEKLFF
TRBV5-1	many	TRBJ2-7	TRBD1	TGCGCCAGCAGCTTGGGACAGGGGAATCCCTACGAGCAGTACTTC	CASSLGQGNPYEQYF
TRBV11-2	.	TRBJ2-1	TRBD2	TGTGCCAGCAGCTGGGCTAGCGGGGTCTACAATGAGCAGTTCTTC	CASSWASGVYNEQFF
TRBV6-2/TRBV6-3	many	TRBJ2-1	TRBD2	TGTGCCAGCAGTTACTCGCGCGGGGGGGCCTCCTACAATGAGCAGTTCTTC	CASSYSRGGASYNEQFF
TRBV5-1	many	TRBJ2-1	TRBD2	TGCGCCAGCAGCCCTGGAGGACTAGGAGAAAACAATGAGCAGTTCTTC	CASSPGGLGENNEQFF
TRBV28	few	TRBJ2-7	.	TGTGCCAGCACCCCTCGGAGAGGGACCCCTGATTACGAGCAGTACTTC	CASTPRRGTPDYEQYF
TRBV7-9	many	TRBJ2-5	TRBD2	TGTGCCAGCAGCTTAGTGACTAGCGACCAAGAGACCCAGTACTTC	CASSLVTSDQETQYF
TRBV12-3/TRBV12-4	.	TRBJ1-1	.	TGTGCCAGCAACCTAGTAGGACAACCGCGCACTGAAGCTTTCTTT	CASNLVGQPRTEAFF
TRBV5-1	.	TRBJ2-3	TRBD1	TGCGCCAGCAGCTTGTGGGACAGTACTACAGATACGCAGTATTTT	CASSLWDSTTDTQYF
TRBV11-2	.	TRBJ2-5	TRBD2	TGTGCCAGCAGCTTACTAGCGGGAGTGCGAGAGACCCAGTACTTC	CASSLLAGVRETQYF
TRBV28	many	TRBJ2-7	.	TGTGCCAGCAGTTTGGGTCCGTTCAGGGGCCAGACCTACGAGCAGTACTTC	CASSLGPFRGQTYEQYF
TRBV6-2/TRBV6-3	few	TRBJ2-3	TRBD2	TGTGCCAGCAGCTTACACACTCCGGGGGGTGATACGCAGTATTTT	CASSLHTPGGDTQYF
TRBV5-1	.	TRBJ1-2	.	TGCGCCAGCGGAGACGGGACGGGGGGTGGCTACACCTTC	CASGDGTGGGYTF
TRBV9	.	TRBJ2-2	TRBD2	TGTGCCAGCAGCGTAACGAGCGGGATGACCGGGGAGCTGTTTTTT	CASSVTSGMTGELFF
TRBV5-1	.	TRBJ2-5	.	TGCGCCAGCAGCACACAACCCCAAGAGACCCAGTACTTC	CASSTQPQETQYF
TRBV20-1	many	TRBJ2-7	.	TGCAGTGCTAGGGGAGGCACCTACGAGCAGTACTTC	CSARGGTYEQYF
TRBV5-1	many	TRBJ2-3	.	TGCGCCAGCAGCTTTGGCGGGGGCACAGATACGCAGTATTTT	CASSFGGGTDTQYF
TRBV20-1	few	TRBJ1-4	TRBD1	TGCAGTGCTAGTGTACCCGGGACAGGCTCTGAAAAACTGTTTTTT	CSASVPGTGSEKLFF
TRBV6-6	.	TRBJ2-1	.	TGTGCCAGCACGACCGGATTCAATGAGCAGTTCTTC	CASTTGFNEQFF
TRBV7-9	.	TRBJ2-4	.	TGTGCCAGCAGCGACATTCCCGAGGGGCGCGAGGAGAACATTCAGTACTTC	CASSDIPEGREENIQYF
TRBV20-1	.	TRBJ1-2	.	TGCAGCCCCATTGACCACGCTAACTATGGCTACACCTTC	CSPIDHANYGYTF
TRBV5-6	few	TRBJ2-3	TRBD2	TGTGCCAGCAGCTTGGTCGGGCTAGCGGAATCTAGCACAGATACGCAGTATTTT	CASSLVGLAESSTDTQYF
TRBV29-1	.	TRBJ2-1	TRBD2	TGCAGCGCATCAGCGGGAGGTTTGGGAGATGAGCAGTTCTTC	CSASAGGLGDEQFF
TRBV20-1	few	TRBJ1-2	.	TGCAGTGCTAGAGATCCACAGGCCTATGGCTACACCTTC	CSARDPQAYGYTF
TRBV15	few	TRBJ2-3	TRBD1	TGTGCCAGCAGATCCCGAACAGGGGGCGCGGGGACAGATACGCAGTATTTT	CASRSRTGGAGTDTQYF
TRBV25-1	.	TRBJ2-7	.	TGTGCCAGCAGTGTTGGTACCGAGCAGTACTTC	CASSVGTEQYF
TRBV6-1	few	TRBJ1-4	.	TGTGCCAGCACTCCCAGGGCCCGAAATGAAAAACTGTTTTTT	CASTPRARNEKLFF
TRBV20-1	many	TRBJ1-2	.	TGCAGTGCTAGAGAGATTAACTATGGCTACACCTTC	CSAREINYGYTF
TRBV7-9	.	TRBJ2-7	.	TGTGCCAGCAGCTTAGTCTCCCGAAAAGGGTCCTACGAGCAGTACTTC	CASSLVSRKGSYEQYF
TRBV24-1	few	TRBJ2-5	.	TGTGCCACCAGTGATTTCCCAGCGATAGAGACCCAGTACTTC	CATSDFPAIETQYF
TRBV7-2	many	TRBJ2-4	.	TGTGCCAGCAGCTTAGGCGACAGCAAAAACATTCAGTACTTC	CASSLGDSKNIQYF
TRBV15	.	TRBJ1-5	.	TGTGCCACCAGCAGCCTAAAGACAGGCCGCAGGAATCAGCCCCAGCATTTT	CATSSLKTGRRNQPQHF
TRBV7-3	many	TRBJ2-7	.	TGTGCCAGCAGCCCGGGACGGGAAAGGGAGCAGTACTTC	CASSPGREREQYF
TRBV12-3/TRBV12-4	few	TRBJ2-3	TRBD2	TGTGCCAGCAGTTACGAGCGGGAGAGAGATACGCAGTATTTT	CASSYERERDTQYF
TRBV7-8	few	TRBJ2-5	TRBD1	TGTGCCAGCAGCTTCCGGGACAGGGGAGAGACCCAGTACTTC	CASSFRDRGETQYF
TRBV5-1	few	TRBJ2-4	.	TGCGCCAGCAGCTTGGAGGGGAATAGAAACATTCAGTACTTC	CASSLEGNRNIQYF
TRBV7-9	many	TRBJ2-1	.	TGTGCCAGCAGCTTAGCGAGGGCAGGCTGGGAGCAGTTCTTC	CASSLARAGWEQFF
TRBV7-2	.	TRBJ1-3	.	TGTGCCAGCAGCATGACCGGGCTCACCACCATATATTTT	CASSMTGLTTIYF
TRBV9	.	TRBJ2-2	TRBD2	TGTGCCAGCAGCGGACCCGGCGGGGGGCGGTCCGGGGAGCTGTTTTTT	CASSGPGGGRSGELFF